A single sample is the source of the 20 T cell receptor beta chains below, sequenced in a study of vaccination effects on CD4 cells after COVID-19. Antigen-specific CD4+ T cells expanded by the ViraFEST assay with viral peptide pools were then sequenced. Following 10 days of culture, CD4+ T cells were isolated. In the vaccine recipients, nucleocapsid antibodies were negative and there was no prior SARS-CoV-2 infection. Method: immunoSEQ multiplex PCR; TCRdb's copy keeps in-frame clones and lacks some. Of fewer than 55,000 clones listed, roughly three quarters are singletons. Their antigens remain unidentified. This specimen was CD4+ T cells from PBMCs cultured with HCoV-OC43 spike peptides, taken before COVID-19 vaccination. Noted subset: HCoV-OC43 spike overlapping peptide pool stimulation. Receptor source: a human donor who received a COVID-19 vaccine.

The chain has TRBV25-1 and TRBJ1-4; TRBD1 matches at 8 bases. CDR1 is MGHDK and CDR2 is SYGVNS in the germline V gene. V was clipped by 4 bases and J by 0 bases; unmatched bases: 4. The CDR3 runs 16 residues. This chain's CDR3 is CASSATDRATNEKLFF. Written as DNA, the CDR3 is TGTGCCAGCAGTGCCACGGACAGGGCAACTAATGAAAAACTGTTTTTT.

This chain connects TRBV7-2 to TRBJ2-2; maybe TRBD2 (5 bases). The CDR3 spans 15 residues. Germline values: CDR1 SGHTA, CDR2 FQGNSA. V was clipped by 2 bases and J by 4 bases, with 11 bases between them. In nucleotides, the CDR3 is TGTGCCAGCAGCTTACTGACGGGGAGCACCGGGGAGCTGTTTTTT. This encodes CASSLLTGSTGELFF.

The chain joins TRBV6-5 to TRBJ1-6; D unclear. Germline CDR1 reads MNHEY; CDR2 reads SVGAGI. The CDR3 totals 13 residues. V gave up 2 bases and J gave up 10 bases, with 9 bases separating them. This CDR3 is CASSYLITSPLHF. The CDR3 DNA reads TGTGCCAGCAGTTACCTGATAACATCACCCCTCCACTTT.

V usage is TRBV5-8 and J usage is TRBJ1-2; D not resolved. Between the trimmed V and J ends, which lost 4 bases and 4 bases, there was a span of 11 bases. The CDR3 has 13 amino acids. Germline-derived CDR1 and CDR2 are SGHTS and YDEGEE. This CDR3 is CASSPSGPYGYTF. As DNA, the CDR3 is TGTGCCAGCAGCCCGTCCGGGCCCTATGGCTACACCTTC.

CDR3 protein: CASTEVGGQGYTF. The CDR3 DNA reads TGTGCCAGCACCGAGGTAGGGGGCCAGGGCTACACCTTC. The chain employs TRBV28 and TRBJ1-2; 7 bases are a match to TRBD1. Unmatched junction bases numbered 10, after V lost 7 bases and J lost 8 bases. The germline gives CDR1 MDHEN, CDR2 SYDVKM. CDR3 length: 13 amino acids.

The rearrangement uses TRBV6-5 and TRBJ2-7, with 9 nucleotides matching TRBD1. Trimming removed 8 bases from V and 4 bases from J; junction bases left unmatched: 12. CDR1 is MNHEY, CDR2 SVGAGI, per germline. The CDR3 is 15 residues long. In nucleotides, the CDR3 is TGTGCCAGCCAAAATTGGGACAGGGTACCTTACGAGCAGTACGTC. This translates into CASQNWDRVPYEQYV.

The chain combines TRBV5-4 with TRBJ2-7; possibly TRBD1 for D (6 bases). This CDR3 comprises 15 residues. V was trimmed by 4 bases and J by 3 bases, leaving 17 bases between them. Germline V CDR1 and CDR2: SGHNT, YYREEE (reference sequence). The CDR3 region has the DNA TGTGCCAGCAGCAGCCACGGGACAAGCTACTACGAGCAGTACGTC. It encodes CASSSHGTSYYEQYV.

The J gene is TRBJ2-7, the V gene TRBV19, with D uncertain. CDR3 length: 14 amino acids. Deletions cut 10 bases from V and 3 bases from J, with 19 bases between. The germline V gene has CDR1 LNHDA and CDR2 SQIVND (reference sequence). Here the CDR3 reads CAKKAGAGDYEQYV. In DNA form, the CDR3 reads TGTGCCAAGAAGGCCGGAGCCGGAGACTACGAGCAGTACGTC.

The rearrangement links TRBV5-8 to TRBJ2-3, with TRBD2 matching 8 bases. The CDR3 is 16 amino acids. Germline CDR1 reads SGHTS; CDR2 reads YDEGEE. Trimming cost V 0 bases and J 0 bases; bases outside gene matches: 3. CDR3 loop: CASSLGLAKSTDTQYF. DNA of the CDR3: TGTGCCAGCAGCTTGGGACTAGCGAAGAGCACAGATACGCAGTATTTT. The variable domain in full, with the rest retrieved from reference TRBV5-8 and TRBJ2-3, is EAGVTQSPTHLIKTRGQQATLRCSPISGHTSVYWYQQALGLGLQFLLWYDEGEERNRGNFPPRFSGRQFPNYSSELNVNALELEDSALYLCASSLGLAKSTDTQYFGPGTRLTVL.

CDR3 amino acids: CATSRGGVQALSSYTF. DNA of the CDR3: TGTGCCACCAGCAGGGGGGGGGTACAGGCTTTGTCTAGCTACACCTTC. This chain joins TRBV15 and TRBJ1-2; D is perhaps TRBD1 (5 bases). CDR1 is LNHNV, CDR2 YYDKDF, per germline (reference sequence). The CDR3 runs to 16 residues. Trimming took off 3 bases at V and 9 bases at J, with 23 bases between the two ends. Filled out from reference TRBV15 and TRBJ1-2, the complete variable domain reads DAMVIQNPRYQVTQFGKPVTLSCSQTLNHNVMYWYQQKSSQAPKLLFHYYDKDFNNEADTPDNFQSRRPNTSFCFLDIRSPGLGDTAMYLCATSRGGVQALSSYTFGSGTRLTVV.

This rearrangement joins TRBV24-1 to TRBJ2-1, with a tentative D call TRBD1 (5 bases). The V end was cut by 9 bases, the J end by 4 bases, with 12 bases between. Germline values: CDR1 KGHDR, CDR2 SFDVKD. The CDR3 runs 13 residues. The CDR3 nucleotides read TGTGCCACCCAGACAGACATATACAATGAGCAGTTCTTC. Amino acids: CATQTDIYNEQFF.

V gene TRBV18 combines with J gene TRBJ1-1, with D maybe TRBD1 (5 bases). Germline CDR1 and CDR2: KGHSH and LQKENI. The length of the CDR3 is 14 residues. The ends were cut back, 0 bases at V and 4 bases at J, with 9 bases in the middle. The CDR3 spells CASSPPGGLTEAFF. The CDR3, as DNA: TGTGCCAGCTCACCACCGGGGGGACTCACTGAAGCTTTCTTT.

This clone has more than one count but fewer than ten. V usage is TRBV12-5 and J usage is TRBJ1-5, with no clear D. The CDR3 spans 12 residues. The V gene lost 1 base and the J gene lost 4 bases, with 2 bases spanning the gap. Germline CDR1 reads LGHNT; CDR2 reads FRNRAP. Here the CDR3 DNA reads TGTGCTAGTGGTTTGGGAAATCAGCCCCAGCATTTT. This sequence encodes CASGLGNQPQHF.

The V and J genes are TRBV5-1 and TRBJ2-5; 10 bases fit TRBD2. Germline CDR1 reads SGHRS; CDR2 reads YFSETQ. The ends lost 1 base at V and 1 base at J; junction bases unmatched: 1. This CDR3 has 15 residues. Here the CDR3 DNA reads TGCGCCAGCAGCTTGACTAGCGGGGTCCAAGAGACCCAGTACTTC. It encodes CASSLTSGVQETQYF.

The chain uses TRBV15 and TRBJ1-5, with 8 bases lining up with TRBD1. Trimming took 3 bases from V and 6 from J; bases not matched to a gene: 13. CDR1 is LNHNV, CDR2 YYDKDF, per germline (reference sequence). The CDR3 extends over 17 amino acids. For the CDR3, the DNA is TGTGCCACCAGCAGGCGTCGGGCGACAGGGGAAAGTCAGCCCCAGCATTTT. It codes for CATSRRRATGESQPQHF.

The chain combines TRBV3-1 (or the pseudogene TRBV3-2) with TRBJ1-3; D unclear. Germline V CDR1 and CDR2: LGHDT, YNNKEL (reference sequence). This CDR3 is built from 13 residues. Trimming took off 3 bases at V and 4 bases at J, with 7 bases between the two ends. CDR3: CASSHSAGNTIYF. The CDR3 region has the DNA TGTGCCAGCAGCCATTCCGCAGGAAACACCATATATTTT.

The chain joins TRBV6-1 to TRBJ2-1; TRBD2 aligns across 7 bases. The germline V gene encodes CDR1 MNHNS and CDR2 SASEGT. There are 15 residues in the CDR3. The ends lost 1 base at V and 8 bases at J; junction bases unmatched: 8. The CDR3 DNA follows: TGTGCCAGCAGTGAAGTACTAGCGTTCGTCCATGAGCAGTTCTTC. It encodes CASSEVLAFVHEQFF.

The rearrangement joins TRBV3-1 (or the pseudogene TRBV3-2) to TRBJ2-1; tentatively, D is TRBD1 or TRBD2 (5 bases each). The CDR3 has 13 residues. Between the trimmed V and J ends, which lost 2 bases and 7 bases, there was a span of 9 bases. Germline values: CDR1 LGHDT, CDR2 YNNKEL (reference sequence). DNA of the CDR3: TGTGCCAGCAGCCAATTCGAGGGGAATGAGCAGTTCTTC. Protein sequence: CASSQFEGNEQFF.

V usage is TRBV4-1 and J usage is TRBJ2-4; D is perhaps TRBD1 (5 bases). Trimming took off 1 base at V and 3 bases at J, with 13 bases between the two ends. CDR3 size: 16 residues. The germline gives CDR1 MGHRA, CDR2 YSYEKL. CDR3 loop: CASSQGTVDSKNIQYF. CDR3 sequence (DNA): TGCGCCAGCAGCCAAGGCACGGTCGACAGCAAAAACATTCAGTACTTC.

The chain joins TRBV12-3 or TRBV12-4 to TRBJ1-3; D call uncertain. With 10 bases removed from V and 0 bases from J, the gap between germline ends came to 10 bases. The CDR3 has 13 residues. The CDR3 spells CANQAISGNTIYF. The CDR3 region has the DNA TGTGCCAACCAGGCCATCTCTGGAAACACCATATATTTT.